A selection of T cell receptor beta chains follows, all from one sample in a study of blood T cell repertoires in COVID-19. TCRdb's table, derived via immunoSEQ multiplex PCR, lists solely in-frame clones and lacks some. Among about 230,000 clones, 85% to 90% were seen once, and the ten largest hold less than 3.5%. Sequencing was done on a sample of peripheral blood. These receptors all come from a man aged 25-45 years with COVID-19, enrolled during active disease. Each CDR3 is given with its conserved first and last residue. Each record gives: clone size, V gene, D gene, J gene, CDR3 DNA, CDR3 protein. D genes are given only for firm matches. The size of a clone is reported for some rows only, either as once, few or many, or as a class for expanded clones.

clone size: .
V gene: TRBV6-5
D gene: .
J gene: TRBJ1-4
CDR3 DNA: TGTGCCAGCAGTTACGTAGGGGGATCGGAAAAACTGTTTTTT
CDR3 protein: CASSYVGGSEKLFF

clone size: .
V gene: TRBV7-9
D gene: .
J gene: TRBJ2-2
CDR3 DNA: TGTGCCAGCAGTCCGGGACACTCTACCGGGGAGCTGTTTTTT
CDR3 protein: CASSPGHSTGELFF

clone size: .
V gene: TRBV5-1
D gene: .
J gene: TRBJ1-1
CDR3 DNA: TGCGCCAGCACCCGGCTGACGGGCACTGAAGCTTTCTTT
CDR3 protein: CASTRLTGTEAFF

clone size: .
V gene: TRBV6-5
D gene: .
J gene: TRBJ1-1
CDR3 DNA: TGTGCCAGCGGAACCTACAGGAGCAACACTGAAGCTTTCTTT
CDR3 protein: CASGTYRSNTEAFF

clone size: .
V gene: TRBV3-1/TRBV3-2
D gene: TRBD1
J gene: TRBJ1-3
CDR3 DNA: TGTGCCAGCAGCCCTGGACAGGGTCACACCATATATTTT
CDR3 protein: CASSPGQGHTIYF

clone size: once
V gene: TRBV18
D gene: .
J gene: TRBJ1-5
CDR3 DNA: TGTGCCAGCCTCGAGCAGGTTAATCAGCCCCAGCATTTT
CDR3 protein: CASLEQVNQPQHF

clone size: .
V gene: TRBV15
D gene: .
J gene: TRBJ2-7
CDR3 DNA: TGTGCCACCAGCAGAGATCGGGGTCCCTACGAGCAGTACTTC
CDR3 protein: CATSRDRGPYEQYF

clone size: .
V gene: TRBV13
D gene: .
J gene: TRBJ2-7
CDR3 DNA: TGTGCCAGCAGCTTAATCGGGGGTCCCTACGAGCAGTACTTC
CDR3 protein: CASSLIGGPYEQYF

clone size: .
V gene: TRBV15
D gene: TRBD1
J gene: TRBJ1-2
CDR3 DNA: TGTGCCACCAGCCTTGACAGGGGGGAGTATGGCTACACCTTC
CDR3 protein: CATSLDRGEYGYTF

clone size: .
V gene: TRBV9
D gene: TRBD1
J gene: TRBJ1-1
CDR3 DNA: TGTGCCAGCAGCGTCGGGGGACAGGGGAACACTGAAGCTTTCTTT
CDR3 protein: CASSVGGQGNTEAFF

clone size: .
V gene: TRBV15
D gene: .
J gene: TRBJ1-4
CDR3 DNA: TGTGCCACCAGCACAGGCTGGGGGGGGGATGAAAAACTGTTTTTT
CDR3 protein: CATSTGWGGDEKLFF

clone size: .
V gene: TRBV7-9
D gene: TRBD2
J gene: TRBJ2-5
CDR3 DNA: TGTGCCAGCAGCCTTGGACTAGCACAGCAAGAGACCCAGTACTTC
CDR3 protein: CASSLGLAQQETQYF

clone size: .
V gene: TRBV18
D gene: TRBD1
J gene: TRBJ1-4
CDR3 DNA: TGTGCCAGCTCACCGGGACAGGCCGAGGGAAAACTGTTTTTT
CDR3 protein: CASSPGQAEGKLFF

clone size: .
V gene: TRBV24-1
D gene: .
J gene: TRBJ2-1
CDR3 DNA: TGTGCCACCAGTCATCCTGGGGCAGGGTCCTACAATGAGCAGTTCTTC
CDR3 protein: CATSHPGAGSYNEQFF

clone size: .
V gene: TRBV7-2
D gene: TRBD1
J gene: TRBJ2-7
CDR3 DNA: TGTGCCAGCAGCTTAGTAGGCACGGGACAGTTCTCCTACGAGCAGTACTTC
CDR3 protein: CASSLVGTGQFSYEQYF

clone size: .
V gene: TRBV3-1/TRBV3-2
D gene: .
J gene: TRBJ2-2
CDR3 DNA: TGTGCCAGCAGCCAAGATTTGGGGGCTGGTTACGGCACCGGGGAGCTGTTTTTT
CDR3 protein: CASSQDLGAGYGTGELFF

clone size: .
V gene: TRBV7-2
D gene: TRBD2
J gene: TRBJ2-3
CDR3 DNA: TGTGCCAGCAGCTTGAGTCTAGCGGGGGTAGGGTACGATACGCAGTATTTT
CDR3 protein: CASSLSLAGVGYDTQYF

clone size: .
V gene: TRBV24-1
D gene: .
J gene: TRBJ2-1
CDR3 DNA: TGTGCCACGGCGGGGTTTGGATCGAACTCCTACAATGAGCAGTTCTTC
CDR3 protein: CATAGFGSNSYNEQFF

clone size: .
V gene: TRBV27
D gene: .
J gene: TRBJ2-2
CDR3 DNA: TGTGCCAGCAGTTTTGCAGGGCGTACCGGGGAGCTGTTTTTT
CDR3 protein: CASSFAGRTGELFF

clone size: .
V gene: TRBV3-1/TRBV3-2
D gene: TRBD2
J gene: TRBJ2-7
CDR3 DNA: TGTGCCAGCAGCCAAAGACCTAGCGGGAGTGGGGAGCAGTACTTC
CDR3 protein: CASSQRPSGSGEQYF

clone size: .
V gene: TRBV18
D gene: TRBD1
J gene: TRBJ2-1
CDR3 DNA: TGTGCCAGCTCACCCTCGTGGGACAGGGCCCTCAATGAGCAGTTCTTC
CDR3 protein: CASSPSWDRALNEQFF

clone size: .
V gene: TRBV4-2
D gene: TRBD1
J gene: TRBJ1-4
CDR3 DNA: TGTGCCAGCAGCCGCAGACAGGGGGCGCATGAAAAACTGTTTTTT
CDR3 protein: CASSRRQGAHEKLFF

clone size: .
V gene: TRBV7-9
D gene: .
J gene: TRBJ2-7
CDR3 DNA: TGTGCCAGCAGCCAAAACAGGGTACCCATCTACGAGCAGTACTTC
CDR3 protein: CASSQNRVPIYEQYF